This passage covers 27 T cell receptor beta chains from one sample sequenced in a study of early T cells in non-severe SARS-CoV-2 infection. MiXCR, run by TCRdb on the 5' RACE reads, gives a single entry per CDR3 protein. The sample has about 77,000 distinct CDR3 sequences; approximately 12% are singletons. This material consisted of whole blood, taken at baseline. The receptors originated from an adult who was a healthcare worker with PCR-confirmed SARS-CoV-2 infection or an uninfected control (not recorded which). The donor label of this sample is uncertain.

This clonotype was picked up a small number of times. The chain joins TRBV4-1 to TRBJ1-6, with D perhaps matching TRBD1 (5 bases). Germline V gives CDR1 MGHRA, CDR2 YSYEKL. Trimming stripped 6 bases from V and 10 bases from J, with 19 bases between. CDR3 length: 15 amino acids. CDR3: CASRPALRGGSPLHF. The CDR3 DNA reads TGCGCCAGCAGGCCAGCCCTGCGGGGGGGGTCACCCCTCCACTTT.

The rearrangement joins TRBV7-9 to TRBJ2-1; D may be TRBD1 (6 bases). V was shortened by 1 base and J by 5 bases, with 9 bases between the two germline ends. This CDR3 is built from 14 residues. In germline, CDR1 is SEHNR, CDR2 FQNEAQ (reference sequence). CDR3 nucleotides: TGTGCCAGCAGCTTAGAACAGGGTAACAATGAGCAGTTCTTC. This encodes CASSLEQGNNEQFF.

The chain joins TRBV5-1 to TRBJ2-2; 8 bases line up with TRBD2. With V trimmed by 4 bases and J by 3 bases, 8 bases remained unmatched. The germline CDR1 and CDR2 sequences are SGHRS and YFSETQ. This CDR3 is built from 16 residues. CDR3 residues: CASSLLGAGDTGELFF. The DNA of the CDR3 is TGCGCCAGCAGCCTCCTGGGAGCGGGAGACACCGGGGAGCTGTTTTTT.

The CDR3 spells CASSHTPGQRSYEQYF. The CDR3 DNA is TGCGCCAGCAGCCATACTCCGGGACAGAGAAGCTACGAGCAGTACTTC. The V and J genes are TRBV4-1 and TRBJ2-7, with TRBD1 matching 7 bases. This CDR3 has 16 residues. V gave up 3 bases and J gave up 3 bases; unmatched junction bases: 11. Germline CDR1 and CDR2: MGHRA and YSYEKL.

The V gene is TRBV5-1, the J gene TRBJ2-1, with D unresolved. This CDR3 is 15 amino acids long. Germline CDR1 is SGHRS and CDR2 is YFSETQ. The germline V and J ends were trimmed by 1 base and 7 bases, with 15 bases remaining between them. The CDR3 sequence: CASSLSSRIGNEQFF. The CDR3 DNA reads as TGCGCCAGCAGCTTGTCTTCCAGGATTGGAAATGAGCAGTTCTTC. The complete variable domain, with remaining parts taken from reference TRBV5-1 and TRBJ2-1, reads KAGVTQTPRYLIKTRGQQVTLSCSPISGHRSVSWYQQTPGQGLQFLFEYFSETQRNKGNFPGRFSGRQFSNSRSEMNVSTLELGDSALYLCASSLSSRIGNEQFFGPGTRLTVL.

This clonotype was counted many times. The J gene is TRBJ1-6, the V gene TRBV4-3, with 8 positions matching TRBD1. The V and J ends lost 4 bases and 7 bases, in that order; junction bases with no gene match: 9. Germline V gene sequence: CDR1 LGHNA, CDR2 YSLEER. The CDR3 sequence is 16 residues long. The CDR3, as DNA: TGCGCCAGCAGCCGAGCTACAAGACAGGGGAATTCACCCCTCCACTTT. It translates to CASSRATRQGNSPLHF.

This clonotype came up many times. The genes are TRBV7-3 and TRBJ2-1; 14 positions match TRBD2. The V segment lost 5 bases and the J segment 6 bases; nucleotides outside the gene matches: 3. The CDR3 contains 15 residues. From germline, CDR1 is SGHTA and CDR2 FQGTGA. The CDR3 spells CASSRGLAGVNEQFF. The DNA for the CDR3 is TGTGCCAGCAGCCGGGGACTAGCGGGAGTCAATGAGCAGTTCTTC.

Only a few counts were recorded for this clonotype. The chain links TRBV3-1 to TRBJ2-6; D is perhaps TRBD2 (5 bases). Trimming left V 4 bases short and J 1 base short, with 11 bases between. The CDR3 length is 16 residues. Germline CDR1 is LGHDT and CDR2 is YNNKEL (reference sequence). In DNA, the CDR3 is TGTGCCAGCAGCCTTCCCGGCGGGTCTGGGGCCAACGTCCTGACTTTC. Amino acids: CASSLPGGSGANVLTF.

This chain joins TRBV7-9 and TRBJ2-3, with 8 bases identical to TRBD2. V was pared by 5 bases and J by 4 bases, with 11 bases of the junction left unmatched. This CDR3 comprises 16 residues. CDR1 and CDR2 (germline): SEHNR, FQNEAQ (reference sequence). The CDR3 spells CASSPPGLVIADTQYF. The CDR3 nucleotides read TGTGCCAGCAGCCCACCGGGACTAGTTATAGCAGATACGCAGTATTTT.

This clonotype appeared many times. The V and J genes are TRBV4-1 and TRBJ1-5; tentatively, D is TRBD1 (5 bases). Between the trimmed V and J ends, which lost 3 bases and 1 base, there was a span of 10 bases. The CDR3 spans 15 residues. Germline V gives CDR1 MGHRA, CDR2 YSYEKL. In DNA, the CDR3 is TGCGCCAGCAGCCACTACTCAGGGAGCAATCAGCCCCAGCATTTT. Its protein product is CASSHYSGSNQPQHF.

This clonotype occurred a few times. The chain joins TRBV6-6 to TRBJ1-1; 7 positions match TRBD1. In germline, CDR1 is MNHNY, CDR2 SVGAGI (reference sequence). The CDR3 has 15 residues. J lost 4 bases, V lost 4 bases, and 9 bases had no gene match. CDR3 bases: TGTGCCAGCAGTTCCCCGACAGGGTTGGCCACTGAAGCTTTCTTT. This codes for CASSSPTGLATEAFF.

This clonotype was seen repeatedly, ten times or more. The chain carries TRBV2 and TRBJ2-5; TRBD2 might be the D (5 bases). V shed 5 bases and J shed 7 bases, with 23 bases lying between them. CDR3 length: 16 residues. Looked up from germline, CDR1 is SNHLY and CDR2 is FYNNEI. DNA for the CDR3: TGTGCCAGCAGTCTCTCCGACCTCGCACTTGAGGGGACCCAGTACTTC. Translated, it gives CASSLSDLALEGTQYF.

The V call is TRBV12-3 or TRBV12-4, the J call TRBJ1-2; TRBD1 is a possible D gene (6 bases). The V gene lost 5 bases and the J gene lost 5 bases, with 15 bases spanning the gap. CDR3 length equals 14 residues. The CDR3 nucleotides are TGTGCCAGCAGTAGATTACAGGGCTCGTATGGCTACACCTTC. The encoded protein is CASSRLQGSYGYTF.

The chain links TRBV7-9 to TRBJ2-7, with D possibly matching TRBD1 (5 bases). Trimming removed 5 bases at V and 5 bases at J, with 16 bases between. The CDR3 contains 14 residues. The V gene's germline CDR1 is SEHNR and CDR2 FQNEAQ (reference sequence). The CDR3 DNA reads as TGTGCCAGCAGCCCTGGGGCAGGTCGCCACGAGCAGTACTTC. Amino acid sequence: CASSPGAGRHEQYF.

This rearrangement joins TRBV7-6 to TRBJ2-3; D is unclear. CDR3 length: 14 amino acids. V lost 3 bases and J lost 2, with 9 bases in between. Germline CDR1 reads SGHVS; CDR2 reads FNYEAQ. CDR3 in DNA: TGTGCCAGCAGCTTGGGGATCTTCACAGATACGCAGTATTTT. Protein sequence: CASSLGIFTDTQYF.

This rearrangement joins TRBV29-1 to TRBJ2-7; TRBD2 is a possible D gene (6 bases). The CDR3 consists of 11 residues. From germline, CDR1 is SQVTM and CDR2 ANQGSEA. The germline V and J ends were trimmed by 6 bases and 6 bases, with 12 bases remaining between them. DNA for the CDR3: TGCAGCGTAGTGACTAGTCGCGAGCAGTACTTC. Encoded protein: CSVVTSREQYF.

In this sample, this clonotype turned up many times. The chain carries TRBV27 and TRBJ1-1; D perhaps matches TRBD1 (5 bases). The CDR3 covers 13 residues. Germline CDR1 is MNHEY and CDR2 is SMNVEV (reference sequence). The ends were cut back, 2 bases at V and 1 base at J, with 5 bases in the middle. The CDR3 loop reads CASSLQGNTEAFF. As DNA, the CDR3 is TGTGCCAGCAGTTTACAGGGGAACACTGAAGCTTTCTTT.

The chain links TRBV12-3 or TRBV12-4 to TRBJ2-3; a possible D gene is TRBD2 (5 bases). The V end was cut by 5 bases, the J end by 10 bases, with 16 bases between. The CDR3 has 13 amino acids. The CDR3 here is CASSPSPQRAQYF. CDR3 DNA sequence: TGTGCCAGCAGTCCCTCACCTCAGAGGGCGCAGTATTTT.

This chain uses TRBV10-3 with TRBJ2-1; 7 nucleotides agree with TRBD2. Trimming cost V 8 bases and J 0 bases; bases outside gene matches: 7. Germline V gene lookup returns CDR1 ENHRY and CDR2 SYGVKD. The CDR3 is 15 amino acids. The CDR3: CAIGNGGYSYNEQFF. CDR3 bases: TGTGCCATCGGTAACGGGGGGTACTCCTACAATGAGCAGTTCTTC.

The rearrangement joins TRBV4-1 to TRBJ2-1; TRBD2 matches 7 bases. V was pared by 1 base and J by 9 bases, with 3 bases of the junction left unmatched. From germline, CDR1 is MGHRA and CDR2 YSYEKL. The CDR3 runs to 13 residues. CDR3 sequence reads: CASSQGLAVEQFF. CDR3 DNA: TGCGCCAGCAGCCAAGGCCTAGCGGTTGAGCAGTTCTTC.

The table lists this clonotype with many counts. The CDR3, as DNA: TGTGCCAGCAGCGTAGAGGGACTCTCCTACGAGCAGTACTTC. The encoded protein is CASSVEGLSYEQYF. The chain couples TRBV9 to TRBJ2-7; D possibly corresponds to TRBD2 (6 bases). V lost 0 bases and J lost 0, with 7 bases in between. CDR3 length: 14 residues. CDR1 SGDLS and CDR2 YYNGEE come from the germline V gene. Drawing the rest from reference TRBV9 and TRBJ2-7, the complete variable domain is DSGVTQTPKHLITATGQRVTLRCSPRSGDLSVYWYQQSLDQGLQFLIQYYNGEERAKGNILERFSAQQFPDLHSELNLSSLELGDSALYFCASSVEGLSYEQYFGPGTRLTVT.

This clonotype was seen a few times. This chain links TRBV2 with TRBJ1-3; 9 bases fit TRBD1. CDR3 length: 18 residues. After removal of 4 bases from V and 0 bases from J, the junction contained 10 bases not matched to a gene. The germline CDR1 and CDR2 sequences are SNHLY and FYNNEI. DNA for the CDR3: TGTGCCAGCAGTGTACAATCGGGACAGGGCTACTCTGGAAACACCATATATTTT. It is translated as CASSVQSGQGYSGNTIYF. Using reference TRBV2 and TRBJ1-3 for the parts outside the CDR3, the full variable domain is EPEVTQTPSHQVTQMGQEVILRCVPISNHLYFYWYRQILGQKVEFLVSFYNNEISEKSEIFDDQFSVERPDGSNFTLKIRSTKLEDSAMYFCASSVQSGQGYSGNTIYFGEGSWLTVV.

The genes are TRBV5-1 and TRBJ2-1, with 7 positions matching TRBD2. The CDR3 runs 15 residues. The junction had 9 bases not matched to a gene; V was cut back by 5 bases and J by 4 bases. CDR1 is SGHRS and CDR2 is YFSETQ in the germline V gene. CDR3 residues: CASSGELAQYNEQFF. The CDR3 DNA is TGCGCCAGCAGTGGGGAACTAGCGCAGTACAATGAGCAGTTCTTC. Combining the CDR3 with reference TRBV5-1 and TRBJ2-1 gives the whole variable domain KAGVTQTPRYLIKTRGQQVTLSCSPISGHRSVSWYQQTPGQGLQFLFEYFSETQRNKGNFPGRFSGRQFSNSRSEMNVSTLELGDSALYLCASSGELAQYNEQFFGPGTRLTVL.

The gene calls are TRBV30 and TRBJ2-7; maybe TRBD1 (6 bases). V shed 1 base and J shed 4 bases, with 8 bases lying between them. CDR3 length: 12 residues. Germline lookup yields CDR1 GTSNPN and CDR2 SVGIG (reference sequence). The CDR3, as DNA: TGTGCCTGGAGTGAACAGGGTTACGAGCAGTACTTC. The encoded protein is CAWSEQGYEQYF.

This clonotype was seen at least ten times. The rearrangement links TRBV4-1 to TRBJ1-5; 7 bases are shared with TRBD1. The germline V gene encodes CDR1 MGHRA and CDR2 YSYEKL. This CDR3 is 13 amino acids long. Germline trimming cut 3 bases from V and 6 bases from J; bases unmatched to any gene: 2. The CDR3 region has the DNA TGCGCCAGCAGCCAGGGACAGTTTCAGCCCCAGCATTTT. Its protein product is CASSQGQFQPQHF.

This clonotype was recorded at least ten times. This CDR3 is CASSQDWVSSTSGGTQYF. CDR3 bases: TGTGCCAGCAGCCAAGATTGGGTTTCTTCGACTAGCGGAGGCACGCAGTATTTT. The V gene is TRBV4-2, the J gene TRBJ2-3; 9 bases agree with TRBD2. This CDR3 contains 18 residues. Germline-derived CDR1 and CDR2 are LGHNA and YNFKEQ. Trimming took 0 bases from V and 9 from J; bases not matched to a gene: 16.

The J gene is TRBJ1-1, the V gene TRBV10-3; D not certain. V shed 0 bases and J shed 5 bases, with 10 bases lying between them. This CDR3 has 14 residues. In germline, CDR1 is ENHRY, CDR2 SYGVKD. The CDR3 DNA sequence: TGTGCCATCAGTGAGTCTGGAGCTCCGACTGAAGCTTTCTTT. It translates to CAISESGAPTEAFF.